This T cell receptor beta chain was profiled in a study of blood T cells in healthy people across ages. About this clonotype itself: Its cognate antigen is unknown.

Deletions cut 3 bases from V and 0 bases from J, with 12 bases between. CDR3 length: 16 residues. CDR1 is KGHSH, CDR2 LQKENI, per germline. Per-sample yields of isolated PBMCs were at least 7 million. With each sample, at least 6 micrograms of total RNA were extracted. Notes on the study in general: Across the age range, TCR beta diversity per million T cells fell in a roughly linear way.

Alongside a J-beta primer mix, a sample-barcoded 5' primer served in a second PCR lasting roughly 6 to 12 cycles. A tag from a template-switch adaptor with 12 random nucleotides marked each cDNA molecule. TCRdb recomputed calls from the 5' RACE reads with MiXCR, one row per CDR3 protein. The table records about 1.4 million distinct CDR3 sequences, 59% of them present only once. Specimen: blood. This TCR was recovered from a man between 18 and 29 years old in good health. The chain recombines TRBV18 with TRBJ1-3; D call uncertain. In nucleotides, the CDR3 is TGTGCCAGCTCACCTACCGGGAGTCGCTCTGGAAACACCATATATTTT. Its translation is CASSPTGSRSGNTIYF.